Each of the 29 T cell receptor beta chains below was sequenced from the same sample in a study of Ad26.COV2.S vaccination and SARS-CoV-2 variants. As for treatment: around 19 received Ad26.COV2.S at low or high dose, single or two shots; 5 received placebo; per-sample allocation not given. The investigators took samples on day 63 after the first vaccine or placebo injection. Libraries were prepared by immunoSEQ multiplex PCR; TCRdb keeps only in-frame clonotypes and omits some of them. The sample lists some 330,000 clones, 85% to 90% occurring once. Sequenced material: peripheral blood, taken in a trial of Ad26.COV2.S vaccine versus placebo. The receptors originated from a person aged 18 to 59 who received the Ad26.COV2.S COVID-19 vaccine or a placebo.

This CDR3 is CASSLKAGDIQYF. The CDR3 bases are TGTGCCAGCAGTTTGAAGGCGGGGGACATTCAGTACTTC. This chain uses TRBV12-3 or TRBV12-4 with TRBJ2-4, with 7 bases aligning to TRBD2. Germline trimming cut 3 bases from V and 8 bases from J; bases unmatched to any gene: 4. The CDR3 covers 13 residues.

The V gene is TRBV4-3, the J gene TRBJ2-1, with D possibly being TRBD1 (6 bases). The germline V and J ends were trimmed by 0 bases and 6 bases, with 9 bases remaining between them. Germline CDR1 LGHNA, CDR2 YSLEER. This CDR3 contains 14 residues. The CDR3 region is CASSQDLGGNEQFF. The CDR3 DNA reads TGCGCCAGCAGCCAAGATCTAGGGGGCAATGAGCAGTTCTTC.

This sequence joins TRBV6-5 and TRBJ1-4; a possible D gene is TRBD1 (5 bases). V was cut by 6 bases and J by 4 bases, with 9 bases left in between. The length of the CDR3 is 13 residues. CDR1 and CDR2 from the germline V gene are MNHEY and SVGAGI. CDR3 loop: CASRRQLNEKLFF. In DNA, the CDR3 is TGTGCCAGCAGGCGACAGCTTAATGAAAAACTGTTTTTT.

The genes are TRBV3-1 (or the pseudogene TRBV3-2) and TRBJ2-7; D is unresolved. The CDR3 loop spans 13 amino acids. V dropped 5 bases and J dropped 1 base, with 9 bases sitting between them. The V gene's germline CDR1 is LGHDT and CDR2 YNNKEL (reference sequence). The CDR3 protein is CASSIGPSYEQYV. Here the CDR3 DNA reads TGTGCCAGCAGCATAGGTCCTTCCTACGAGCAGTACGTC.

V gene TRBV7-2 combines with J gene TRBJ2-3; 7 bases line up with TRBD1. The CDR3 loop spans 16 amino acids. Losses at the gene ends were 3 bases for V and 2 bases for J; bases not matched to a gene: 8. Germline CDR1 reads SGHTA; CDR2 reads FQGNSA. The CDR3 region has the DNA TGTGCCAGCAGCTTTCAATCGGGACAGTCCACAGATACGCAGTATTTT. Amino acids: CASSFQSGQSTDTQYF.

The rearrangement uses TRBV5-5 and TRBJ2-7, with TRBD2 matching over 8 bases. The V gene end was trimmed by 4 bases and the J gene end by 3 bases; junction bases not matched to a gene: 3. CDR1 SGHKS and CDR2 YYEKEE come from the germline V gene (reference sequence). CDR3 length: 13 residues. CDR3 region: CASSPTSGYEQYF. The CDR3 DNA sequence: TGTGCCAGCAGCCCAACTAGCGGCTACGAGCAGTACTTC.

The chain joins TRBV18 to TRBJ2-2, with 7 nucleotides matching TRBD1. Unmatched junction bases numbered 5, after V lost 3 bases and J lost 4 bases. This CDR3 comprises 15 residues. From germline, CDR1 is KGHSH and CDR2 LQKENI. The chain's CDR3 is CASSPRDSLTGELFF. The CDR3 DNA follows: TGTGCCAGCTCACCCCGGGACAGTCTCACCGGGGAGCTGTTTTTT. The full variable domain, in which reference TRBV18 and TRBJ2-2 provide the parts outside the CDR3, is NAGVMQNPRHLVRRRGQEARLRCSPMKGHSHVYWYRQLPEEGLKFMVYLQKENIIDESGMPKERFSAEFPKEGPSILRIQQVVRGDSAAYFCASSPRDSLTGELFFGEGSRLTVL.

V and J are TRBV5-4 and TRBJ1-6; no reliable D call. Germline assignment: CDR1 SGHNT and CDR2 YYREEE (reference sequence). V was clipped by 0 bases and J by 0 bases, with 7 bases between them. CDR3 length equals 16 residues. The CDR3 spells CASSLVKSSYNSPLHF. Written as DNA, the CDR3 is TGTGCCAGCAGCTTGGTGAAAAGCTCCTATAATTCACCCCTCCACTTT.

CDR3 DNA: TGTGCCAGCTCACCACCAAGGGGTACAGCATATGGCTACACCTTC. It specifies CASSPPRGTAYGYTF. V gene TRBV18 combines with J gene TRBJ1-2; weak D call: TRBD1 (5 bases). V lost 0 bases to trimming and J lost 5 bases, with 13 bases between them. The germline CDR1 and CDR2 sequences are KGHSH and LQKENI. The CDR3 runs to 15 residues.

The V and J genes are TRBV7-8 and TRBJ1-6, with D uncertain. Germline V lookup: CDR1 SGHVS, CDR2 FQNEAQ. This CDR3 region has 17 residues. The ends were cut back, 4 bases at V and 4 bases at J, with 17 bases in the middle. The CDR3 here is CASSSLVREAYNSPLHF. Written as DNA, the CDR3 is TGTGCCAGCAGCTCCCTAGTTCGGGAGGCGTATAATTCACCCCTCCACTTT.

The chain links TRBV18 to TRBJ1-3; D might be TRBD1 (6 bases). Per germline, CDR1 KGHSH and CDR2 LQKENI. CDR3 length equals 20 residues. V was pared by 3 bases and J by 4 bases, with 28 bases between. CDR3 protein: CASSPAGNRDAAAGGNTIYF. CDR3 in DNA: TGTGCCAGCTCACCCGCCGGGAACAGGGACGCCGCGGCCGGGGGAAACACCATATATTTT.

The CDR3 region is CASSPGLAREQFF. DNA for the CDR3: TGTGCCAGCAGCCCGGGACTGGCCCGGGAGCAGTTCTTC. The chain carries TRBV14 and TRBJ2-1, with D possibly matching TRBD2 (6 bases). CDR3 length equals 13 residues. Per the germline V gene, CDR1 is SGHDN and CDR2 is FVKESK. V was shortened by 4 bases and J by 10 bases, with 14 bases between the two germline ends.

V usage is TRBV7-8 and J usage is TRBJ1-2; the match to TRBD1 covers 8 bases. Germline lookup yields CDR1 SGHVS and CDR2 FQNEAQ. After removal of 2 bases from V and 2 bases from J, the junction contained 10 bases not matched to a gene. This CDR3 region has 17 residues. CDR3 bases: TGTGCCAGCAGCTTATTAGGCCAGGGGGCAATAAACTATGGCTACACCTTC. This gives the protein CASSLLGQGAINYGYTF. Full variable domain (remainder filled in from reference TRBV7-8 and TRBJ1-2): GAGVSQSPRYKVAKRGQDVALRCDPISGHVSLFWYQQALGQGPEFLTYFQNEAQLDKSGLPSDRFFAERPEGSVSTLKIQRTQQEDSAVYLCASSLLGQGAINYGYTFGSGTRLTVV.

The chain carries TRBV15 and TRBJ1-2; no clear D gene. CDR3 size: 15 residues. Trimming stripped 1 base from V and 6 bases from J, with 15 bases between. Germline loops: CDR1 LNHNV, CDR2 YYDKDF (reference sequence). This chain's CDR3 is CATSRGTSGRNGYTF. CDR3 sequence (DNA): TGTGCCACCAGCAGAGGAACTTCAGGACGGAATGGCTACACCTTC.

This chain's CDR3 is CASSVAVRAGAGTEAFF. CDR3 nucleotide sequence: TGTGCCAGCAGCGTAGCGGTTAGGGCGGGAGCGGGCACTGAAGCTTTCTTT. The rearrangement links TRBV9 to TRBJ1-1; D ambiguous. V lost 0 bases to trimming and J lost 4 bases, with 19 bases between them. The germline V gene has CDR1 SGDLS and CDR2 YYNGEE. The CDR3 totals 17 residues.

CDR3 amino acids: CASSIEGITEAFF. CDR3 DNA: TGTGCCAGTAGTATAGAGGGTATCACTGAAGCTTTCTTT. This chain uses TRBV19 with TRBJ1-1; D unclear. The V gene lost 0 bases and the J gene lost 4 bases, with 6 bases spanning the gap. CDR1 LNHDA and CDR2 SQIVND come from the germline V gene (reference sequence). This CDR3 has 13 amino acids.

V gene TRBV7-2 combines with J gene TRBJ2-3; 9 nucleotides match TRBD2. V lost 1 base and J lost 5; bases outside the gene matches: 4. Germline-derived CDR1 and CDR2 are SGHTA and FQGNSA. CDR3 length: 15 residues. The chain's CDR3 is CASSLGPLAGDTQYF. DNA of the CDR3: TGTGCCAGCAGCTTAGGGCCACTAGCGGGAGATACGCAGTATTTT.

This rearrangement joins TRBV28 to TRBJ2-1; unclear D gene. CDR3 length equals 11 residues. CDR1 is MDHEN, CDR2 SYDVKM, per germline. The V and J ends lost 3 bases and 8 bases respectively, with 5 bases between them. CDR3 nucleotide sequence: TGTGCCAGCAGTTTCGCGGATGAGCAGTTCTTC. Its protein is CASSFADEQFF.

The chain carries TRBV9 and TRBJ1-1, with 10 bases fitting TRBD1. The CDR3 runs to 14 residues. J was trimmed by 5 bases and V by 0 bases; bases with no gene match: 1. Looked up from germline, CDR1 is SGDLS and CDR2 is YYNGEE. As DNA, the CDR3 is TGTGCCAGCAGCGTAGAGGGACAGGGGACTGAAGCTTTCTTT. It is translated as CASSVEGQGTEAFF.

This chain links TRBV24-1 with TRBJ2-2; weak D call: TRBD2 (5 bases). The CDR3 is 14 residues long. Germline lookup yields CDR1 KGHDR and CDR2 SFDVKD. V shed 0 bases and J shed 5 bases, with 6 bases lying between them. Here the CDR3 DNA reads TGTGCCACCAGTGATTTGGAGGGAACCGGGGAGCTGTTTTTT. It yields the protein CATSDLEGTGELFF.

The J gene is TRBJ1-4, the V gene TRBV9; 7 nucleotides line up with TRBD1. Unmatched junction bases numbered 7, after V lost 3 bases and J lost 8 bases. Germline V gives CDR1 SGDLS, CDR2 YYNGEE. The CDR3 spans 14 residues. The CDR3 loop is CASSETGYPEKLFF. CDR3 DNA: TGTGCCAGCAGCGAGACAGGGTACCCCGAAAAACTGTTTTTT.

The chain joins TRBV7-8 to TRBJ2-2, with D possibly called TRBD1 or TRBD2 (6 bases each). The CDR3 is 13 residues long. V was clipped by 4 bases and J by 8 bases, with 11 bases between them. Germline assignment: CDR1 SGHVS and CDR2 FQNEAQ. The CDR3: CASSSEGVGELFF. CDR3 bases: TGTGCCAGCAGCTCGGAGGGGGTTGGGGAGCTGTTTTTT. The full variable domain, with the rest looked up from reference TRBV7-8 and TRBJ2-2, is GAGVSQSPRYKVAKRGQDVALRCDPISGHVSLFWYQQALGQGPEFLTYFQNEAQLDKSGLPSDRFFAERPEGSVSTLKIQRTQQEDSAVYLCASSSEGVGELFFGEGSRLTVL.

This clone has only one observation. The chain is built from TRBV5-1 and TRBJ1-3; a possible D gene is TRBD1 (5 bases). Trimming removed 2 bases from V and 7 bases from J, with 7 bases in between. Germline values: CDR1 SGHRS, CDR2 YFSETQ. The CDR3 runs 12 residues. CDR3 DNA sequence: TGCGCCAGCAGCTTATGGGGGAACACCATATATTTT. Its translation is CASSLWGNTIYF.

This clone was recorded only once. The rearrangement uses TRBV5-1 and TRBJ1-2, with 7 positions matching TRBD1. CDR1 and CDR2 from the germline V gene are SGHRS and YFSETQ. With V trimmed by 4 bases and J by 4 bases, 7 bases remained unmatched. This CDR3 is built from 14 residues. CDR3 region: CASSVGGQSYGYTF. CDR3 DNA sequence: TGCGCCAGCAGCGTGGGGGGACAGTCCTATGGCTACACCTTC.

The chain combines TRBV3-1 (or the pseudogene TRBV3-2) with TRBJ2-3; D not resolved. CDR1 and CDR2 (germline): LGHDT, YNNKEL (reference sequence). The CDR3 sequence is 19 residues long. The V gene lost 0 bases and the J gene lost 2 bases, with 21 bases spanning the gap. The CDR3: CASSQDSPKGGRATDTQYF. The CDR3 nucleotides read TGTGCCAGCAGCCAAGATTCGCCCAAAGGTGGTAGGGCCACAGATACGCAGTATTTT.

This chain uses TRBV6-2 or TRBV6-3 with TRBJ2-7, with 7 bases aligning to TRBD1. With V trimmed by 1 base and J by 5 bases, 2 bases remained unmatched. CDR1 MNHEY and CDR2 SVGEGT come from the germline V gene. This CDR3 is built from 13 residues. CDR3 sequence: CASSYYGTDEQYV. CDR3 DNA sequence: TGTGCCAGCAGTTACTATGGGACAGACGAGCAGTACGTC.

The rearrangement links TRBV7-9 to TRBJ2-7; D is perhaps TRBD1 (6 bases). Germline values: CDR1 SEHNR, CDR2 FQNEAQ (reference sequence). There are 15 residues in the CDR3. Trimming left V 7 bases short and J 0 bases short, with 16 bases between. Written as DNA, the CDR3 is TGTGCCAGCACTATCCCCCAGGGGCTCTCCTACGAGCAGTACTTC. This codes for CASTIPQGLSYEQYF.

This chain's CDR3 is CASSSYGTAKYYGYTF. The DNA for the CDR3 is TGTGCCAGCAGTTCATACGGGACGGCAAAGTACTATGGCTACACCTTC. The chain combines TRBV6-5 with TRBJ1-2; weak D call: TRBD1 (5 bases). CDR1 and CDR2 (germline): MNHEY, SVGAGI. The CDR3 is made up of 16 amino acids. Trimming left V 4 bases short and J 3 bases short, with 18 bases between.

The chain combines TRBV9 with TRBJ2-3; 15 bases match TRBD2. CDR3 size: 19 residues. In germline, CDR1 is SGDLS, CDR2 YYNGEE. The J segment lost 0 bases and the V segment lost 0 bases, leaving 5 bases of the junction unmatched. The CDR3 spells CASSVEGTSGGPSTDTQYF. In nucleotides, the CDR3 is TGTGCCAGCAGCGTAGAAGGGACTAGCGGGGGGCCTAGCACAGATACGCAGTATTTT.